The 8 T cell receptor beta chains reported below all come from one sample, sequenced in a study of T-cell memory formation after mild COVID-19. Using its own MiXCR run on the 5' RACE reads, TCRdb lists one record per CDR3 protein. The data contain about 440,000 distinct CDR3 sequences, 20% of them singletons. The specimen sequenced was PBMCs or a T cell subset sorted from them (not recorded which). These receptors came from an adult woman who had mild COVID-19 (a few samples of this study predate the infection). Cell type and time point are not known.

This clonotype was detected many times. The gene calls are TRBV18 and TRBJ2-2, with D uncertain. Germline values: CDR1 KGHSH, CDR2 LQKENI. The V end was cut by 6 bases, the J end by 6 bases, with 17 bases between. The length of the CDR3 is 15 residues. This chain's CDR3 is CASSPKVGGSGELFF. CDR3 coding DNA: TGTGCCAGCTCCCCTAAGGTTGGCGGTTCCGGGGAGCTGTTTTTT.

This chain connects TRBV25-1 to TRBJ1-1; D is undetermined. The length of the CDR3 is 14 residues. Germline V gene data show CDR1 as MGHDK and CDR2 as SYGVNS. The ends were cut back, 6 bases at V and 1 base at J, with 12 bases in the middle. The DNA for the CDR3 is TGTGCCAGCAGCCAATACGGGAGGAACACTGAAGCTTTCTTT. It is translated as CASSQYGRNTEAFF.

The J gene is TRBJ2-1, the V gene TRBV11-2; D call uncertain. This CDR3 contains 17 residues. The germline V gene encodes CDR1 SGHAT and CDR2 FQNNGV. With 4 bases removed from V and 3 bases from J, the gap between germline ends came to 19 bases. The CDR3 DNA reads TGTGCCAGCAGCTCTGCCCTTAGCTGGAGCTTCTACAATGAGCAGTTCTTC. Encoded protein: CASSSALSWSFYNEQFF. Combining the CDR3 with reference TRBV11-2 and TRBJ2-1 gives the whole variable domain EAGVAQSPRYKIIEKRQSVAFWCNPISGHATLYWYQQILGQGPKLLIQFQNNGVVDDSQLPKDRFSAERLKGVDSTLKIQPAKLEDSAVYLCASSSALSWSFYNEQFFGPGTRLTVL.

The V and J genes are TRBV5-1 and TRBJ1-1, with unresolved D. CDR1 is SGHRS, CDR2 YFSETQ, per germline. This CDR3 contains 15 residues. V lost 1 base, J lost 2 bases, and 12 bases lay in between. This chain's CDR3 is CASSLLSSRNTEAFF. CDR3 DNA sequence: TGCGCCAGCAGCTTGCTTAGTAGTCGTAACACTGAAGCTTTCTTT.

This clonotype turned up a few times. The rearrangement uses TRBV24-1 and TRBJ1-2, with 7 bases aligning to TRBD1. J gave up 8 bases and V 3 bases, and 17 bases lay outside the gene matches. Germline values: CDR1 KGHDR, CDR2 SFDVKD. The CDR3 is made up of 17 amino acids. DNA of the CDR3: TGTGCCACCAGTGATAACCCGACAGGGAAGGTCGCGCGGGGCTACACCTTC. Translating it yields CATSDNPTGKVARGYTF.

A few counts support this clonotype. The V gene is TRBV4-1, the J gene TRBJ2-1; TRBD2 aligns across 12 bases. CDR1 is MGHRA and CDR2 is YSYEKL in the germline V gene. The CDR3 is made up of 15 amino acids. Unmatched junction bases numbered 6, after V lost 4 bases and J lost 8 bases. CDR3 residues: CASSLLAGGPHEQFF. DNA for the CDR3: TGCGCCAGCAGCCTTCTAGCGGGAGGGCCACATGAGCAGTTCTTC.

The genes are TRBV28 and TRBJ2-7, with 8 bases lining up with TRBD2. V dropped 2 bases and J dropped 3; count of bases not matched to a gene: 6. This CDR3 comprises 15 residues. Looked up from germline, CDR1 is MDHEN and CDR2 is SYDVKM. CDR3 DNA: TGTGCCAGCAGTTTAGGGAGCGGGAGTCTCTACGAGCAGTACTTC. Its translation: CASSLGSGSLYEQYF. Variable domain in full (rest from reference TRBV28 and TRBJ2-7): DVKVTQSSRYLVKRTGEKVFLECVQDMDHENMFWYRQDPGLGLRLIYFSYDVKMKEKGDIPEGYSVSREKKERFSLILESASTNQTSMYLCASSLGSGSLYEQYFGPGTRLTVT.

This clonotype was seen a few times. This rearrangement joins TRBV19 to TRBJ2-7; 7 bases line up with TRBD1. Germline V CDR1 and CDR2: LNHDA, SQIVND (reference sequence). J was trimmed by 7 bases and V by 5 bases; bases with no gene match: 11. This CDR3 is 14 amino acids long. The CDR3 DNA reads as TGTGCCAGTAGTTCCCGGACAGGCCTGGGGGAGCAGTACTTC. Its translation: CASSSRTGLGEQYF.